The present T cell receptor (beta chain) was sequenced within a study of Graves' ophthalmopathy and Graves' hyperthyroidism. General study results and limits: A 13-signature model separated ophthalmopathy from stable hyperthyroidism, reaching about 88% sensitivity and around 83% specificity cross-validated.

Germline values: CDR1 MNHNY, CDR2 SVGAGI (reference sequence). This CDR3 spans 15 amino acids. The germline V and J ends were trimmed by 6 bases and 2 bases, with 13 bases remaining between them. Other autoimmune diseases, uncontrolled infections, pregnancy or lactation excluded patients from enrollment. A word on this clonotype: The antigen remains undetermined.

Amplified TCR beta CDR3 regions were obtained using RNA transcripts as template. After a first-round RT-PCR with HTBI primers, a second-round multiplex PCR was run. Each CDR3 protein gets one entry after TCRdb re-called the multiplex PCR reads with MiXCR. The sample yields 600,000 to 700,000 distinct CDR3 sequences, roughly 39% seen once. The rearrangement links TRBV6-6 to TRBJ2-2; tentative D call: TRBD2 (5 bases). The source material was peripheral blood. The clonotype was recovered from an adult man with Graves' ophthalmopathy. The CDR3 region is CASRHPGFNTGELFF. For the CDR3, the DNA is TGTGCCAGCAGACACCCGGGATTTAACACCGGGGAGCTGTTTTTT.